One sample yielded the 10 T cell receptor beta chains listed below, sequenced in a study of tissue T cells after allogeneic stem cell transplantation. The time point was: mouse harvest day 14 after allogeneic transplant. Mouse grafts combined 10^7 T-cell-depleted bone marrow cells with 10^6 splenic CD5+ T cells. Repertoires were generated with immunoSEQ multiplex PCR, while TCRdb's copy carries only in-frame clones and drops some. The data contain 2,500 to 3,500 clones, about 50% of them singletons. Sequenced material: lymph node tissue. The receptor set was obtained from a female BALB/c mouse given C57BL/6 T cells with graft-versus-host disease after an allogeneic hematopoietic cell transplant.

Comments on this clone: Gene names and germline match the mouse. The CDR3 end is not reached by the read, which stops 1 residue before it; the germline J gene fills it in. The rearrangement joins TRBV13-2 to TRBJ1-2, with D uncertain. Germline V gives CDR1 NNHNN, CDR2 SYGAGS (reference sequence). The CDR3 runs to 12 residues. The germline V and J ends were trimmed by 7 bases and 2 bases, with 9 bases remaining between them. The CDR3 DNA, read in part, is TGTGCCAGCAGTACACGGAACTCCGACTACACC. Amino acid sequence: CASSTRNSDYT. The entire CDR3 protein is CASSTRNSDYTF.

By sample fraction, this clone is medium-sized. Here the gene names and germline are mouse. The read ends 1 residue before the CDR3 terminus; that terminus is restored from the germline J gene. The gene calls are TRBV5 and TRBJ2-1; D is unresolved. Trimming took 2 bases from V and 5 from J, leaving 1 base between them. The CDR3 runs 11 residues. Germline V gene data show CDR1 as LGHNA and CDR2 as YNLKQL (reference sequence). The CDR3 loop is CASSQNAEQFF. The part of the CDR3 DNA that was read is TGTGCCAGCAGCCAAAATGCTGAGCAGTTC.

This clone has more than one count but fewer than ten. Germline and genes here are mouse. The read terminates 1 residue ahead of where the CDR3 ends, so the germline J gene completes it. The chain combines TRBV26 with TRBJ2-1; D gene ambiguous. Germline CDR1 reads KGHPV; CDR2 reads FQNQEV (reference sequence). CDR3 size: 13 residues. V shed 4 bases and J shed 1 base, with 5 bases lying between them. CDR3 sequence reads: CASSQENYAEQFF. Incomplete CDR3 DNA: TGTGCCAGCAGTCAAGAAAACTATGCTGAGCAGTTC.

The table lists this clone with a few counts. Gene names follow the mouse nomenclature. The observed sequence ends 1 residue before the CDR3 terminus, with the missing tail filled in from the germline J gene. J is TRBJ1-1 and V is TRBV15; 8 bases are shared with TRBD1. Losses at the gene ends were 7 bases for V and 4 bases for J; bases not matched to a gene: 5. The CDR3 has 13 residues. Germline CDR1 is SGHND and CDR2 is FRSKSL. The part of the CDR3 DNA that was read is TGTGCCAGCAAACAGGGGGGGGGCACAGAAGTCTTC. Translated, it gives CASKQGGGTEVF. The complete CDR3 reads CASKQGGGTEVFF.

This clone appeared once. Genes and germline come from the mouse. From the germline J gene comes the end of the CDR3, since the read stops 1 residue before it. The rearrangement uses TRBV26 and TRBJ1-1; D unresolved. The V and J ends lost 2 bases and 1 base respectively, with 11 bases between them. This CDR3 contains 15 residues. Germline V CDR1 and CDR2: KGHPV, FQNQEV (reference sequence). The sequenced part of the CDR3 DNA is TGTGCCAGCAGTCTGGAGATGGGGTGGAACACAGAAGTCTTC. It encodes CASSLEMGWNTEVF. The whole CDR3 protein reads CASSLEMGWNTEVFF.

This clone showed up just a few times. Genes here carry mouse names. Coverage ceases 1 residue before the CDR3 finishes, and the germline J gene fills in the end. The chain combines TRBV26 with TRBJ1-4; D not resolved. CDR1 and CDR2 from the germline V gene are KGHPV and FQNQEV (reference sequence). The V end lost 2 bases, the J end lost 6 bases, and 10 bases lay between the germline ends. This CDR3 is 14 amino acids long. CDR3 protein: CASSLKVGYERLFF. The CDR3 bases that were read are TGTGCCAGCAGTCTGAAGGTTGGGTACGAAAGATTATTT.

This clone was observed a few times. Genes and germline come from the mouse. CDR3 loop: CASSLGGPGAEQFF. CDR3 bases read: TGTGCCAGCAGCCTGGGGGGGCCGGGGGCTGAGCAGTTC. The chain employs TRBV4 and TRBJ2-1, with 10 bases lining up with TRBD2. The CDR3 is cut off 1 residue early in the read; its end comes from the germline J gene. CDR1 and CDR2 (germline): LGHDT, YNNKQL (reference sequence). The J segment lost 7 bases and the V segment lost 5 bases, leaving 5 bases of the junction unmatched. CDR3 length: 14 amino acids.

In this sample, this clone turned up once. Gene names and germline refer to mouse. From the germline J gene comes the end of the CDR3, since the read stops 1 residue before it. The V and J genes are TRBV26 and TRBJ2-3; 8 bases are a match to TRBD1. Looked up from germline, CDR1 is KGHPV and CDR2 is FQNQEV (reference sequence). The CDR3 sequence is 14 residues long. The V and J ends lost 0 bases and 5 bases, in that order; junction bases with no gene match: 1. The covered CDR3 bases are TGTGCCAGCAGTCTGTCCACAGGGGGAGAAACGCTGTAT. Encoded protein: CASSLSTGGETLY. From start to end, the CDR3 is CASSLSTGGETLYF.

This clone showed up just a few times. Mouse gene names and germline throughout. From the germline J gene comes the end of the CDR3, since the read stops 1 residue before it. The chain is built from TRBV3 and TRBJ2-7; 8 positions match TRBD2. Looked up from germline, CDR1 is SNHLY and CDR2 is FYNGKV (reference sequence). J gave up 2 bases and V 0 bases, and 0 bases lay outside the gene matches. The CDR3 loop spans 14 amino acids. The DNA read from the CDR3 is TGTGCCAGCAGCTTAGCTGGGGGGGCCTATGAACAGTAC. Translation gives CASSLAGGAYEQY. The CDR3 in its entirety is CASSLAGGAYEQYF. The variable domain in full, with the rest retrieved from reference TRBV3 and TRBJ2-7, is GPKVLQIPSHQIIDMGQMVTLNCDPVSNHLYFYWYKQILGQQMEFLVNFYNGKVMEKSKLFKDQFSVERPDGSYFTLKIQPTALEDSAVYFCASSLAGGAYEQYFGPGTRLTVL.

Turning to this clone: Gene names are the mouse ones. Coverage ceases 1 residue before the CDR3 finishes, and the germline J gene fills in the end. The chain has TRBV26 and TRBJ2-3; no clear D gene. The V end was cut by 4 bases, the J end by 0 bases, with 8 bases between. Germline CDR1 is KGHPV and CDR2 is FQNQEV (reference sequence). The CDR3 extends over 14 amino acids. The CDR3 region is CASSHRTSAETLYF. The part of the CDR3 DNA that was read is TGTGCCAGCAGTCACCGGACGAGTGCAGAAACGCTGTAT.